These T cell receptor beta chains were read from a single sample in a study of identical twins. From the 5' RACE reads, TCRdb called clonotypes with MiXCR, one entry per CDR3 protein. The profile covers more than 250,000 distinct CDR3 sequences, with more than 6.5% appearing a single time and about 2.1% taken by the ten largest. The same sample was also studied in work on yellow fever vaccine responses in identical twins.

The specimen was memory (CD45RO+) T cells sorted from blood. These receptors were collected from a woman under 30 in good health. Each CDR3 is given with its conserved first and last residue. A D gene is named only where the DNA matches it firmly. Clone size is shown for a subset of rows, as once, few, many or a class of expanded clone.

CASSLTGNNSPLHF	TGCGCCAGCAGCTTGACAGGGAATAATTCACCCCTCCACTTT	many	.	TRBV5-1	TRBJ1-6
CASRPSLAGGQETQYF	TGCGCCAGCAGACCCTCACTAGCGGGGGGGCAAGAGACCCAGTACTTC	few	TRBD2	TRBV5-1	TRBJ2-5
CASSFIDRAIWETQYF	TGTGCCAGCAGCTTCATAGACAGGGCGATTTGGGAGACCCAGTACTTC	many	TRBD1	TRBV7-2	TRBJ2-5
CSAKRVTATDTQYF	TGCAGTGCCAAAAGGGTGACCGCCACAGATACGCAGTATTTT	few	.	TRBV20-1	TRBJ2-3
CASSQDSDRGKGNYEQYF	TGTGCCAGCAGCCAAGATTCGGACAGGGGTAAGGGGAACTACGAGCAGTACTTC	few	TRBD1	TRBV14	TRBJ2-7
CACRGVTEAFF	TGTGCCTGCAGGGGAGTTACTGAAGCTTTCTTT	.	.	TRBV3-1	TRBJ1-1
CASSLVTRLDNEQFF	TGTGCCAGCAGTTTAGTCACTAGACTAGACAATGAGCAGTTCTTC	many	.	TRBV28	TRBJ2-1
CASSIERTYGYTF	TGTGCCAGTAGTATAGAACGAACCTATGGCTACACCTTC	.	.	TRBV19	TRBJ1-2
CASGPDRGSYNEQFF	TGTGCCAGCGGCCCAGACAGGGGGTCCTACAATGAGCAGTTCTTC	.	TRBD1	TRBV27	TRBJ2-1
CASTPGQRSTEAFF	TGCGCCAGCACGCCGGGACAGCGAAGCACTGAAGCTTTCTTT	many	TRBD1	TRBV5-1	TRBJ1-1
CATSDPQDRMNEQFF	TGTGCCACCAGTGATCCCCAGGACAGGATGAATGAGCAGTTCTTC	many	TRBD1	TRBV24-1	TRBJ2-1
CASRSLGVRGYNEQFF	TGTGCCAGCAGAAGCCTCGGAGTCCGGGGCTACAATGAGCAGTTCTTC	few	.	TRBV25-1	TRBJ2-1
CASSLSGFPNQPQHF	TGCGCCAGCAGCTTGTCAGGGTTCCCTAATCAGCCCCAGCATTTT	many	.	TRBV5-1	TRBJ1-5
CASSDSRVSYEQYF	TGTGCCAGCAGTGACTCAAGGGTCTCCTACGAGCAGTACTTC	few	.	TRBV6-4	TRBJ2-7
CASSSTTSTGREQFF	TGTGCCAGCAGCTCCACTACGTCGACAGGGCGTGAGCAGTTCTTC	many	TRBD1	TRBV5-5	TRBJ2-1
CASSATGQGLDEQFF	TGTGCCAGCAGCGCGACAGGGCAGGGTTTGGATGAGCAGTTCTTC	few	TRBD1	TRBV9	TRBJ2-1
CATSRGGGLNSPLHF	TGTGCCACCAGCAGAGGGGGGGGTTTGAATTCACCCCTCCACTTT	.	.	TRBV15	TRBJ1-6
CASSLAVGQGKNEKLFF	TGTGCCAGCAGCTTAGCCGTCGGACAGGGGAAGAATGAAAAACTGTTTTTT	.	TRBD1	TRBV7-9	TRBJ1-4
CAISDGRYSPLHF	TGTGCCATCAGTGACGGCCGGTATTCACCCCTCCACTTT	.	.	TRBV10-3	TRBJ1-6
CASSLGSTQPQHF	TGTGCCAGCAGCTTAGGAAGTACTCAGCCCCAGCATTTT	.	.	TRBV7-8	TRBJ1-5
CASSNHDRQNSPLHF	TGCGCCAGCAGCAACCACGACAGGCAGAATTCACCCCTCCACTTT	many	.	TRBV4-1	TRBJ1-6
CASSSNPSLTYTQYF	TGTGCCAGCAGTTCAAACCCCTCTCTCACGTATACGCAGTATTTT	few	.	TRBV6-5	TRBJ2-3
CASSEQGAEEKLFF	TGTGCCAGCTCAGAACAGGGGGCGGAGGAAAAACTGTTTTTT	.	TRBD1	TRBV18	TRBJ1-4
CATSAGQGDGYTF	TGTGCCACCAGTGCTGGACAGGGTGATGGCTACACCTTC	.	TRBD1	TRBV24-1	TRBJ1-2
CAITATEKDNIQYF	TGTGCCATCACTGCGACAGAAAAAGACAACATTCAGTACTTC	few	.	TRBV10-3	TRBJ2-4
CSAMHTPPGFNTQYF	TGCAGTGCTATGCATACTCCGCCTGGGTTTAATACGCAGTATTTT	.	.	TRBV20-1	TRBJ2-3
CASSWTEDYGYTF	TGTGCCAGCAGCTGGACAGAGGACTATGGCTACACCTTC	many	.	TRBV5-5	TRBJ1-2
CASSLVWDRANEQFF	TGTGCCAGCAGTTTAGTTTGGGACAGGGCCAATGAGCAGTTCTTC	many	TRBD1	TRBV12-3/TRBV12-4	TRBJ2-1
CASSDTARDTGELFF	TGTGCCAGCAGTGATACTGCGCGCGACACCGGGGAGCTGTTTTTT	many	.	TRBV6-4	TRBJ2-2
CASSVSAGLAGVNEQFF	TGTGCCAGCAGTGTCTCGGCAGGACTAGCGGGAGTCAATGAGCAGTTCTTC	.	TRBD2	TRBV2	TRBJ2-1
CASSPPGGVSNEQFF	TGTGCCAGCTCTCCCCCAGGGGGCGTTTCGAATGAGCAGTTCTTC	.	TRBD1	TRBV18	TRBJ2-1
CASSLQGEKSNQPQHF	TGCGCCAGTTCTCTCCAGGGGGAGAAGAGCAATCAGCCCCAGCATTTT	many	TRBD1	TRBV4-1	TRBJ1-5
CASGWTDGTQYF	TGTGCTAGTGGTTGGACTGATGGGACCCAGTACTTC	many	.	TRBV12-5	TRBJ2-5
CASSLSFLATGSGSPLHF	TGTGCCAGCAGTTTATCGTTTCTGGCGACAGGTTCGGGGTCACCCCTCCACTTT	many	.	TRBV27	TRBJ1-6
CASSSVAGELFF	TGTGCCAGCAGCTCCGTGGCCGGGGAGCTGTTTTTT	.	.	TRBV11-2	TRBJ2-2
CASRPGLNEQFF	TGTGCCAGCAGGCCAGGGCTCAATGAGCAGTTCTTC	few	.	TRBV12-3/TRBV12-4	TRBJ2-1
CSARWGNAAGEQFF	TGCAGTGCTAGATGGGGAAATGCGGCGGGTGAGCAGTTCTTC	few	.	TRBV20-1	TRBJ2-1
CASSRGATETQYF	TGTGCCAGCAGTCGAGGTGCGACGGAGACCCAGTACTTC	.	.	TRBV6-1	TRBJ2-5
CASSYYPPSGSSYEQYF	TGTGCCAGCAGTTACTACCCCCCCAGCGGGAGCTCCTACGAGCAGTACTTC	once	TRBD2	TRBV6-5	TRBJ2-7
CARQVSGSYEQYF	TGTGCCAGACAAGTATCCGGCTCCTACGAGCAGTACTTC	many	.	TRBV2	TRBJ2-7
CASSRANLAGPKETQYF	TGTGCCAGCAGCCGGGCAAACTTAGCGGGACCAAAAGAGACCCAGTACTTC	.	TRBD2	TRBV5-5	TRBJ2-5
CASSYGLVPDTQYF	TGTGCCAGCAGTTACGGGCTAGTCCCAGATACGCAGTATTTT	few	.	TRBV6-5	TRBJ2-3
CASSSNPYNEQFF	TGTGCCAGCAGCAGTAACCCCTACAATGAGCAGTTCTTC	few	.	TRBV7-7	TRBJ2-1
CASRRRTGIADTQYF	TGTGCCAGCAGACGCAGGACAGGGATTGCGGATACGCAGTATTTT	.	TRBD1	TRBV12-3/TRBV12-4	TRBJ2-3
CASSYSPRQADTQYF	TGTGCCAGCAGTTACTCCCCCCGCCAGGCAGATACGCAGTATTTT	few	.	TRBV6-5	TRBJ2-3
CASTGAETGANVLTF	TGTGCCAGCACGGGGGCGGAAACTGGGGCCAACGTCCTGACTTTC	.	.	TRBV6-1	TRBJ2-6
CASSQDLWGWGNTGELFF	TGTGCCAGCAGCCAAGATTTGTGGGGCTGGGGTAACACCGGGGAGCTGTTTTTT	few	.	TRBV3-1	TRBJ2-2
CATSRGVRREAMNEQYF	TGTGCCACCAGCAGAGGGGTCCGACGGGAGGCAATGAACGAGCAGTACTTC	.	TRBD2	TRBV15	TRBJ2-7
CASSITEGDTEAFF	TGTGCCAGTAGTATTACCGAGGGGGACACTGAAGCTTTCTTT	few	.	TRBV19	TRBJ1-1
CASSLDNSRRAFF	TGTGCCAGCAGCTTAGATAACAGTAGAAGAGCTTTCTTT	.	.	TRBV7-2	TRBJ1-1